This T cell receptor beta chain came from a study of CD8+CD57+ T cells in acquired aplastic anemia. Points from the study as a whole: Found in both controls and patients were twenty-nine CD8+ CDR3 sequences.

Individuals selected for sequencing had exhibited CD8+CD57+ cell expansion on flow cytometry. The enrolled patients all had severe acquired aplastic anemia. Trimming left V 0 bases short and J 8 bases short, with 11 bases between. This CDR3 contains 14 residues. Germline CDR1 is ENHRY and CDR2 is SYGVKD. The use of genomic DNA as template underpinned the TCR beta VDJ and CDR3 profiling. TCRdb ran MiXCR on the reads and lists one entry per CDR3 protein. The data hold around 200,000 distinct CDR3 sequences, with about 50% observed a single time. Remarks on this clonotype: Its antigen is still unknown.

This receptor was identified in a human donor with aplastic anemia. The sample consisted of sorted CD4+, CD8+, or CD8+CD57+ T cells (not recorded which) from PBMCs. The V gene is TRBV10-3, the J gene TRBJ1-5; a possible D gene is TRBD1 (5 bases). CDR3 sequence reads: CAISESGQTEPQHF. The CDR3 DNA reads TGTGCCATCAGTGAGTCGGGGCAGACAGAGCCCCAGCATTTT.